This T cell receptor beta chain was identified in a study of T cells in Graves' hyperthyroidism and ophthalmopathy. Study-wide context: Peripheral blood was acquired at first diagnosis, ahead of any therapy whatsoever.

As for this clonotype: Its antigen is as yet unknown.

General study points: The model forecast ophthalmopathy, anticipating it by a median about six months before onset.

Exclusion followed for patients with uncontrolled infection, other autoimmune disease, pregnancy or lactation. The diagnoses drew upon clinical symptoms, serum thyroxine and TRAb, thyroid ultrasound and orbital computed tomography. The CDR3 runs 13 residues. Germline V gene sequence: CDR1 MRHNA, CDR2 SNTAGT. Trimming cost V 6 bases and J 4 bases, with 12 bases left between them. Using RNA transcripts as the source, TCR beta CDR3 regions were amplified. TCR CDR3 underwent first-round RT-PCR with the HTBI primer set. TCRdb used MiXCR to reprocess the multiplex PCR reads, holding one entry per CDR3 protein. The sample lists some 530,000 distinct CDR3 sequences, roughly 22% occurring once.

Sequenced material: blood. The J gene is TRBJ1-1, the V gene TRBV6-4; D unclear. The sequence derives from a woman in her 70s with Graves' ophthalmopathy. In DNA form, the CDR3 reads TGTGCCAGCAGATTATTTGAAGGCACTGAAGCTTTCTTT. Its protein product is CASRLFEGTEAFF.